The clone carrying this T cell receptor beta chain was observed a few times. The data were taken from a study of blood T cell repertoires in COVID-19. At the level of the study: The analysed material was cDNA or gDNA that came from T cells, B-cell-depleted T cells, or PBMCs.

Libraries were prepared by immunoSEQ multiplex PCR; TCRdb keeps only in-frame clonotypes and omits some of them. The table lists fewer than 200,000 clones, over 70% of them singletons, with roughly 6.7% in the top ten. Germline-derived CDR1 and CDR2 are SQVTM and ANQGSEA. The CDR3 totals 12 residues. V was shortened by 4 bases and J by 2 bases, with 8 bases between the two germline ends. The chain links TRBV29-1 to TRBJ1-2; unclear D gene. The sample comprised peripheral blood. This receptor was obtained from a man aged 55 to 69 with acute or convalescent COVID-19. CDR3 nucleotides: TGCAGCGTTGTTCATTTGAACTATGGCTACACCTTC. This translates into CSVVHLNYGYTF.